The sequence of this TCR beta chain was determined in a study of T cell repertoires in cytomegalovirus infection. The CDR3 consists of 17 residues. After removal of 3 bases from V and 6 bases from J, the junction contained 11 bases not matched to a gene. TCRdb redid the calling of the reads with MiXCR, one entry per CDR3 protein. The table records around 260,000 distinct CDR3 sequences, approximately 8.3% of them present only once. This clonotype was recorded at least ten times. The material sequenced was PBMCs. The chain uses TRBV12-3 or TRBV12-4 and TRBJ1-5, with 10 nucleotides matching TRBD1. This sequence was found in a human donor in good health (CMV status not recorded). Some clones in this sample may be carry-over from other donors' samples. This CDR3 reads CASSFIDRGHWCQPQHF. The CDR3 bases are TGTGCCAGCAGTTTCATTGACAGGGGGCATTGGTGTCAGCCCCAGCATTTT.